This T cell receptor (beta chain) emerged from a study of control samples from healthy donors and cancer patients. Germline CDR1 is MGHDK and CDR2 is SYGVNS. V was pared by 2 bases and J by 4 bases, with 11 bases of the junction left unmatched. The CDR3 contains 18 residues. Method: immunoSEQ multiplex PCR; TCRdb's copy keeps in-frame clones and lacks some. The sample consists of about 120,000 clones, around 87% of them appearing once. The chain links TRBV25-1 to TRBJ1-2; 12 bases agree with TRBD1. This receptor was obtained from a woman in her 50s with colorectal cancer. Sequenced input: PBMCs. CDR3 sequence: CASSEAGTGGLLSYGYTF. The DNA of the CDR3 is TGTGCCAGCAGTGAAGCGGGGACAGGGGGCCTACTAAGCTATGGCTACACCTTC.